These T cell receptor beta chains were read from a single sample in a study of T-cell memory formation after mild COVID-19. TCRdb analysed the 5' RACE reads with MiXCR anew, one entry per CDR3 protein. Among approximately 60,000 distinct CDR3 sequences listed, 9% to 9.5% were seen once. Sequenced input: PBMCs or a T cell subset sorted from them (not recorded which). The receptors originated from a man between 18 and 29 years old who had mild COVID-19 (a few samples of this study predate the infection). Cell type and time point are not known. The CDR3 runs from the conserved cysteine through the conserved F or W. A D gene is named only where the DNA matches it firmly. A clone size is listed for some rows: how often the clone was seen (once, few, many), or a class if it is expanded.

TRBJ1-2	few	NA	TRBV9	CASSALSGPYGYTF	TGTGCCAGCAGCGCCCTCTCCGGGCCCTATGGCTACACCTTC
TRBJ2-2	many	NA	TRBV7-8	CASSRQVNTGELFF	TGTGCCAGCAGCAGACAGGTGAACACCGGGGAGCTGTTTTTT
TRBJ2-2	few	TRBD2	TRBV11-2	CASSLLAGPNTGELFF	TGTGCCAGCAGCTTATTAGCGGGCCCAAACACCGGGGAGCTGTTTTTT
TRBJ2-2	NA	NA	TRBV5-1	CASSLDRDWNTGELFF	TGCGCCAGCAGCTTGGACAGAGACTGGAACACCGGGGAGCTGTTTTTT
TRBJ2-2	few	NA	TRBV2	CASRNTGELFF	TGTGCCAGCAGGAACACCGGGGAGCTGTTTTTT
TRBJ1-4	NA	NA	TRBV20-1	CSVRAGRERTNEKLFF	TGCAGTGTGAGGGCGGGCAGGGAAAGAACTAATGAAAAACTGTTTTTT
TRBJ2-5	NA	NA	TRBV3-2	CASSPGGFQETQYF	TGTGCCAGCAGCCCCGGCGGTTTCCAAGAGACCCAGTACTTC
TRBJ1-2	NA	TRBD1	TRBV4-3	CASSQDPNRGNGYTF	TGCGCCAGCAGCCAAGATCCGAACAGGGGAAATGGCTACACCTTC
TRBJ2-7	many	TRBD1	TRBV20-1	CSARDWDSEAYEQYF	TGCAGTGCTAGAGATTGGGACAGCGAAGCCTACGAGCAGTACTTC
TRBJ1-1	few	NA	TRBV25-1	CASSEPWEPSIF	TGTGCCAGCAGTGAACCTTGGGAGCCGAGTATCTTT
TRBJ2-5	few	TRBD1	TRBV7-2	CASSPQGTGKETQYF	TGTGCCAGCAGCCCCCAGGGGACAGGGAAAGAGACCCAGTACTTC
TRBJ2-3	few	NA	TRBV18	CASSPNTDTQYF	TGTGCCAGCTCACCTAACACAGATACGCAGTATTTT
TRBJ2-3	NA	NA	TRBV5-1	CASSITAVSTDTQYF	TGCGCCAGCAGCATAACGGCAGTGAGCACAGATACGCAGTATTTT
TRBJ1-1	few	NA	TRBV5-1	CASSLGTTVNTEAFF	TGCGCCAGCAGCTTGGGAACCACAGTGAACACTGAAGCTTTCTTT
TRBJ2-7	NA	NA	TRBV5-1	CASSLEAGVYEQYF	TGCGCCAGCAGCTTGGAGGCAGGGGTCTACGAGCAGTACTTC
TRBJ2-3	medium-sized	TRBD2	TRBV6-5	CASRTSGGTDTQYF	TGTGCCAGCAGGACTAGCGGGGGCACAGATACGCAGTATTTT
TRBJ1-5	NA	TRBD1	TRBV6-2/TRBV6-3	CASSLGTVSNQPQHF	TGTGCCAGCAGCCTTGGGACAGTCAGCAATCAGCCCCAGCATTTT
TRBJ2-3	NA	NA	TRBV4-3	CASSLPEGGTQYF	TGCGCCAGCAGCCTCCCGGAAGGGGGTACGCAGTATTTT
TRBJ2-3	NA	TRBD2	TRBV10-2	CASRDSGGPTDTQYF	TGCGCCAGCAGGGACTCGGGGGGGCCTACAGATACGCAGTATTTT
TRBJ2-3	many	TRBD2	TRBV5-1	CASSPSGGAGTDTQYF	TGCGCCAGCAGCCCTAGCGGGGGGGCCGGCACAGATACGCAGTATTTT
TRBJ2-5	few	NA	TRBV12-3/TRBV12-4	CASRGSIAGETQYF	TGTGCCAGCAGGGGTTCCATAGCCGGAGAGACCCAGTACTTC
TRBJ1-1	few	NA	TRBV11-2	CASSFPGAEAFF	TGTGCCAGCAGCTTCCCGGGAGCTGAAGCTTTCTTT